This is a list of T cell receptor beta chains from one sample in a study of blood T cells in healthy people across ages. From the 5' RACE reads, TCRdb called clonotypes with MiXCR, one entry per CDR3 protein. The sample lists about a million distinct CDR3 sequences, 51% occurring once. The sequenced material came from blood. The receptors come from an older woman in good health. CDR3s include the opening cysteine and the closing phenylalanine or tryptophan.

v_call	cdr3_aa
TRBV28	CASSQKGQGKNEQFF
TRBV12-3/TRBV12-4	CASSLGLAGEINEQFF
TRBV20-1	CSARFGREVSYEQYF
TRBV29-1	CSAMTGGGQPQHF
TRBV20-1	CSARWVYEQYF
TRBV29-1	CSVEVGVAGGWGERFF
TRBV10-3	CATTGTGNSAEQYF
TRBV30	CAGSPGAQPEQYF
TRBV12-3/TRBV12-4	CASIPRGKNTEAFF
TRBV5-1	CASSQGWNIQYF
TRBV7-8	CASSSNRADTQYF
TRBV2	CASSVVRGSNQPQHF
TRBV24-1	CATSDHGSNQPQHF
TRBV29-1	CSGYDRVDTQYF
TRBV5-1	CASSLAPGVETQYF
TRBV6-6	CASTRLGLATSLGLYF
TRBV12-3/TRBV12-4	CASSLLGLASSNEQFF
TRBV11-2	CASSQLRGQGELFF
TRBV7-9	CASSATERELGDTQYF
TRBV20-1	CSFSAGSLTDTQYF
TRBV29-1	CSVTGLKGEQYF
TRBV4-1	CASSPDGANYGYTF
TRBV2	CASSEMGQGASEQFF
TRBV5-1	CASSPRTSRTDTQYF
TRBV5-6	CASSLLQRYEQYF
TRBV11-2	CASSLAPGLGTDTQYF
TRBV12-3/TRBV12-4	CASSSNGPAFF
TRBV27	CASSITSGNYNEQFF
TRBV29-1	CSVVTGSTAKNIQYF
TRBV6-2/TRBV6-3	CARRKTSGSYNEQYF
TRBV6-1	CATGTSGRGEQYF
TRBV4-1	CASSQMRNNEQFF
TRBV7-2	CANSPGGRDNEQFF
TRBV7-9	CASSQKGSYEQYF
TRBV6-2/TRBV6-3	CASSPRQYNEQFF
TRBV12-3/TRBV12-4	CASTHRGQGPSYEQYF
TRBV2	CASSTLAGGSDTQYF
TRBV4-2	CASSQVQGGQQYF
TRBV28	CASSLANLRSETQYF
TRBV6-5	CASSVRQGGTDTQYF
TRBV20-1	CSAAGTGRQETQYF
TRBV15	CATSRPREGGPSYEQYF
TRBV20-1	CSADTGLRYNEQYF
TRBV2	CASTLGQYSNQPQHF
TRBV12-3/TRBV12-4	CATTGSVADTQYF
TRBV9	CASSVTDRGDTEAFF
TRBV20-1	CSARDFPAGPSTDTQYF
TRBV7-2	CASSPDRLGTDTQYF
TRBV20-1	CSARSGGEADTQYF
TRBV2	CASSELGRTEAFF
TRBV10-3	CATRTGGPTDTQYF
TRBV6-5	CASSARLAGAGEQYF
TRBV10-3	CAIGDSNSYEQYF
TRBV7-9	CASSPGDGGRNEQFF
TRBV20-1	CSAREPGGLVGGQFF
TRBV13	CASSLQGRRGRQETQYF
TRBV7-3	CASSPDSGRTTGQFF
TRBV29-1	CSGGSGFYEQYF
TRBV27	CASSLTMNTEAFF